Below are 17 T cell receptor beta chains sequenced from a single sample in a study of CD8 T cells in Susac syndrome. An input of about 0.5 to 1 ug of RNA was subjected to reverse transcription using random hexamers. TCRdb re-analysed the immunoSEQ multiplex PCR reads in MiXCR, keeping a single row per CDR3 protein. The repertoire has about 200,000 distinct CDR3 sequences, roughly 94% of them found once; the top ten carry less than 0.11%. Input material: CD4+ T cells from PBMCs. These receptors all stem from a human donor in good health.

V usage is TRBV20-1 and J usage is TRBJ1-3, with 7 positions matching TRBD1. This CDR3 has 14 amino acids. Germline assignment: CDR1 DFQATT and CDR2 SNEGSKA (reference sequence). The V segment lost 3 bases and the J segment 2 bases; nucleotides outside the gene matches: 4. This CDR3 reads CSASPTGPGNTIYF. In DNA, the CDR3 is TGCAGTGCTAGCCCGACAGGGCCTGGAAACACCATATATTTT.

V is TRBV14 and J is TRBJ2-7, with unresolved D. The V gene lost 4 bases and the J gene lost 2 bases, with 9 bases spanning the gap. This CDR3 region has 13 residues. Germline CDR1 and CDR2: SGHDN and FVKESK. The CDR3 coding sequence is TGTGCCAGCAGCCTGTTTCTTACCTACGAGCAGTACTTC. It codes for CASSLFLTYEQYF.

The chain is built from TRBV29-1 and TRBJ2-2, with D possibly matching TRBD2 (6 bases). The CDR3 loop spans 12 amino acids. Germline CDR1 reads SQVTM; CDR2 reads ANQGSEA. Trimming took 6 bases from V and 4 from J, leaving 9 bases between them. The CDR3 nucleotides are TGCAGCGTCGGACTAATCACCGGGGAGCTGTTTTTT. Protein: CSVGLITGELFF.

The chain is built from TRBV15 and TRBJ1-5; 9 bases line up with TRBD1. The junction had 7 bases not matched to a gene; V was cut back by 1 base and J by 6 bases. CDR1 LNHNV and CDR2 YYDKDF come from the germline V gene (reference sequence). This CDR3 region has 16 residues. CDR3 nucleotides: TGTGCCACCAGCAGAGCTAGACAGGGGGTCGGTCAGCCCCAGCATTTT. As protein: CATSRARQGVGQPQHF.

V gene TRBV15 combines with J gene TRBJ2-5; 14 bases line up with TRBD2. The V gene's germline CDR1 is LNHNV and CDR2 YYDKDF (reference sequence). The CDR3 length is 15 residues. Trimming removed 5 bases from V and 4 bases from J; junction bases left unmatched: 3. The CDR3 sequence is CATSEGTSGRETQYF. CDR3 coding DNA: TGTGCCACCAGCGAGGGGACTAGCGGGAGAGAGACCCAGTACTTC.

The chain links TRBV6-2 or TRBV6-3 to TRBJ2-7, with TRBD2 identical over 9 bases. The V gene's germline CDR1 is MNHEY and CDR2 SVGEGT. This CDR3 comprises 15 residues. Trimming cost V 4 bases and J 4 bases; bases outside gene matches: 8. CDR3 nucleotides: TGTGCCAGCAGTTTACCGGGACTAGCCTCTTACGAGCAGTACTTC. It encodes CASSLPGLASYEQYF.

The V call is TRBV5-1, the J call TRBJ1-2, with D hard to call. Germline V lookup: CDR1 SGHRS, CDR2 YFSETQ. The CDR3 length is 14 residues. V dropped 0 bases and J dropped 8 bases, with 14 bases sitting between them. This chain's CDR3 is CASSLGPGMTGYTF. The CDR3 nucleotides are TGCGCCAGCAGCTTGGGCCCTGGAATGACGGGCTACACCTTC.

The gene calls are TRBV12-3 or TRBV12-4 and TRBJ1-4; D is uncertain. The CDR3 contains 13 residues. Trimming left V 4 bases short and J 8 bases short, with 11 bases between. The CDR3 here is CASSSGNWEKLFF. CDR3 nucleotide sequence: TGTGCCAGCAGTTCGGGGAACTGGGAAAAACTGTTTTTT.

V gene TRBV20-1 combines with J gene TRBJ1-2; a possible D gene is TRBD1 (5 bases). V lost 8 bases and J 7 bases, leaving 20 bases between the germline ends. CDR1 DFQATT and CDR2 SNEGSKA come from the germline V gene (reference sequence). CDR3 length: 13 amino acids. The CDR3 here is CSSNGGGFSGYTF. The CDR3 DNA reads as TGCAGTTCGAACGGGGGGGGTTTCTCTGGCTACACCTTC.

The rearrangement joins TRBV11-2 to TRBJ1-2; D is unclear. CDR3 size: 11 residues. With 3 bases removed from V and 10 bases from J, the gap between germline ends came to 9 bases. CDR1 and CDR2 (germline): SGHAT, FQNNGV. CDR3 region: CASSFAGPYTF. CDR3 bases: TGTGCCAGCAGCTTCGCCGGACCCTACACCTTC.

The chain recombines TRBV4-1 with TRBJ2-1; 7 bases are a match to TRBD2. The CDR3 loop spans 15 amino acids. The V and J ends lost 2 bases and 6 bases, in that order; junction bases with no gene match: 7. In germline, CDR1 is MGHRA, CDR2 YSYEKL. The CDR3 DNA is TGCGCCAGCAGCCAACCAAGGACTAGTTCCAATGAGCAGTTCTTC. Residues: CASSQPRTSSNEQFF.

V is TRBV12-3 or TRBV12-4 and J is TRBJ1-4; possible D gene TRBD1, 6 bases. Trimming removed 5 bases at V and 7 bases at J, with 23 bases between. The CDR3 is 17 amino acids. The CDR3 sequence: CASSRFGGAGEGEKLFF. The CDR3 coding sequence is TGTGCCAGCAGTCGATTTGGGGGAGCAGGGGAGGGTGAAAAACTGTTTTTT.

The chain employs TRBV7-9 and TRBJ2-7, with 9 bases that match TRBD1. The CDR3 totals 15 residues. Trimming removed 7 bases from V and 5 bases from J; junction bases left unmatched: 12. Germline values: CDR1 SEHNR, CDR2 FQNEAQ (reference sequence). The chain's CDR3 is CASTPQGTGRHEQYF. The CDR3 nucleotides are TGTGCCAGCACCCCACAGGGGACAGGGCGCCACGAGCAGTACTTC.

This chain joins TRBV4-3 and TRBJ2-6, with 8 nucleotides matching TRBD1. The CDR3 spans 18 residues. Germline lookup yields CDR1 LGHNA and CDR2 YSLEER. With 0 bases clipped from V and 2 bases from J, the junction kept 6 bases outside the gene matches. CDR3 sequence (DNA): TGCGCCAGCAGCCAAGATTGGGCAGGGGGCGCTGGGGCCAACGTCCTGACTTTC. Protein product: CASSQDWAGGAGANVLTF.

This chain connects TRBV2 to TRBJ2-3; 10 positions match TRBD2. The CDR3 has 16 residues. V lost 2 bases, J lost 11 bases, and 13 bases stayed unmatched. Germline lookup yields CDR1 SNHLY and CDR2 FYNNEI. The CDR3, as DNA: TGTGCCAGCAGTGAATTGGCTAGCGGGGGAGTAATCATGCAGTATTTT. This gives the protein CASSELASGGVIMQYF.

In this sample, this clonotype turned up once. The V call is TRBV5-1, the J call TRBJ2-2; 7 nucleotides line up with TRBD1. Germline V gene sequence: CDR1 SGHRS, CDR2 YFSETQ. J lost 0 bases, V lost 4 bases, and 6 bases had no gene match. The CDR3 is 16 residues long. CDR3: CASSNTGAANTGELFF. The CDR3 nucleotides read TGCGCCAGCAGCAACACAGGGGCGGCGAACACCGGGGAGCTGTTTTTT. Based on the CDR3 plus reference TRBV5-1 and TRBJ2-2, the full variable domain is KAGVTQTPRYLIKTRGQQVTLSCSPISGHRSVSWYQQTPGQGLQFLFEYFSETQRNKGNFPGRFSGRQFSNSRSEMNVSTLELGDSALYLCASSNTGAANTGELFFGEGSRLTVL.

The rearrangement joins TRBV10-3 to TRBJ2-3; possibly TRBD2 for D (5 bases). The V gene lost 4 bases and the J gene lost 1 base, with 9 bases spanning the gap. The CDR3 is 14 residues long. Looked up from germline, CDR1 is ENHRY and CDR2 is SYGVKD. CDR3 nucleotides: TGTGCCATCAGTGGGCGGGCAGGCACAGATACGCAGTATTTT. Protein product: CAISGRAGTDTQYF.